This TCR beta chain stems from a study of T cell responses to AZD1222 COVID-19 vaccine. Study-level points and caveats: Only a handful of AZD1222 recipients were seropositive at baseline. Unmutated variant regions are reportedly the target of nearly half of TCRs that are spike-specific.

V gave up 9 bases and J gave up 1 base, with 22 bases separating them. Germline V CDR1 and CDR2: MNHEY, SMNVEV (reference sequence). There are 16 residues in the CDR3. As to this clone: Its antigen is still unknown.

Clones were read by immunoSEQ multiplex PCR, and TCRdb kept only the in-frame ones, dropping some. The table has about 140,000 clones, approximately 93% seen once; the top ten hold around 0.85%. This chain connects TRBV27 to TRBJ2-7; maybe TRBD2 (6 bases). The TCR comes from an adult in good health. The sequencing used peripheral blood, collected on day 0 of MenACWY control vaccination. This chain's CDR3 is CARSVGDSVQSYEQYF. The CDR3 nucleotides are TGTGCCAGATCCGTTGGGGACTCCGTTCAGTCCTACGAGCAGTACTTC.